The clone carrying this T cell receptor (beta chain) came up many times. Its antigen is unknown. TCR beta CDR3 amplification used RNA transcripts. An initial RT-PCR round employing HTBI primers preceded a second-round multiplex PCR. TCRdb called the multiplex PCR reads again in MiXCR, with one record for every CDR3 protein. The sample lists hundreds of thousands of distinct CDR3 sequences; about two fifths were seen once. This entry comes from a study of Graves' ophthalmopathy and Graves' hyperthyroidism. Study results and limitations: Also, most clonotypes expanded in the thyroid above 0.001 frequency appeared in blood.

Germline V gene lookup returns CDR1 SNHLY and CDR2 FYNNEI. CDR3 length: 14 amino acids. V shed 10 bases, J shed 4 bases, and the junction held 6 bases outside the gene matches. Exclusion criteria comprised other autoimmune diseases, uncontrolled infections, pregnancy or lactation in patients. The PBMCs originated from approximately 9.5 ml of fresh peripheral blood. The source is an adult man with Graves' ophthalmopathy. This chain links TRBV2 with TRBJ2-2, with 10 bases lining up with TRBD1. The sequencing sample was made of peripheral blood. The CDR3 spells CATFRDRGTGELFF. The CDR3 DNA follows: TGTGCCACCTTCCGGGACAGGGGCACCGGGGAGCTGTTTTTT.